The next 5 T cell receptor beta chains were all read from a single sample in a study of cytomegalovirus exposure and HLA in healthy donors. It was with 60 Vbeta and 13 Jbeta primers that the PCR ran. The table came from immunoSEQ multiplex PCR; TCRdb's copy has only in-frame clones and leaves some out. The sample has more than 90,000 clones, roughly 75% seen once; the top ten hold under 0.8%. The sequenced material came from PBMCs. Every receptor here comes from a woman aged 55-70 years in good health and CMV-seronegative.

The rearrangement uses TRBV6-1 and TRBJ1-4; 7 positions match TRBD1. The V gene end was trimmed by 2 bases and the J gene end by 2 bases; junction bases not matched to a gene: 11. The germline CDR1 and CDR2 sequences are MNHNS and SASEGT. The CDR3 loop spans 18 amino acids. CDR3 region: CASSEHAGTAATNEKLFF. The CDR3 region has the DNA TGTGCCAGCAGTGAACACGCCGGGACAGCAGCCACTAATGAAAAACTGTTTTTT.

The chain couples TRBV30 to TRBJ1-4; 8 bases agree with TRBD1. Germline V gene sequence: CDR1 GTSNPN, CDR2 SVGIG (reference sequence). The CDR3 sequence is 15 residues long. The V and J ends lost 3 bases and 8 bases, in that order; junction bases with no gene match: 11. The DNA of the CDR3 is TGTGCCTGGAGGCGCGCAGGGGGCGAGTTGGAAAAACTGTTTTTT. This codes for CAWRRAGGELEKLFF.

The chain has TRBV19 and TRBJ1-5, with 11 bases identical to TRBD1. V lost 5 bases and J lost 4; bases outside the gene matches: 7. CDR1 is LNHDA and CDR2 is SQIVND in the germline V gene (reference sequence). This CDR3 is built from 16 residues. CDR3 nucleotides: TGTGCCAGTAGTGCCCGGGACAGGGGGAGGAATCAGCCCCAGCATTTT. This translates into CASSARDRGRNQPQHF.

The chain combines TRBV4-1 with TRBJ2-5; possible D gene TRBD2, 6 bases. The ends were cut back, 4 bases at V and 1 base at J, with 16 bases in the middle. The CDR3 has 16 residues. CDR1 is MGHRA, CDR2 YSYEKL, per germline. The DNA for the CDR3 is TGCGCCAGCAGCCGACCCTCGGGGACTGGCCAAGAGACCCAGTACTTC. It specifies CASSRPSGTGQETQYF.

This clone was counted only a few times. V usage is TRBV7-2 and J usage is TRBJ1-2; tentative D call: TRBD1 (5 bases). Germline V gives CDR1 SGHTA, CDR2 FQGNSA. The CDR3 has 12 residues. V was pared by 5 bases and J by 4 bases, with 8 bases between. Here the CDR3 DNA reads TGTGCCAGCAGCCCAGGGATCTATGGCTACACCTTC. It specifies CASSPGIYGYTF.